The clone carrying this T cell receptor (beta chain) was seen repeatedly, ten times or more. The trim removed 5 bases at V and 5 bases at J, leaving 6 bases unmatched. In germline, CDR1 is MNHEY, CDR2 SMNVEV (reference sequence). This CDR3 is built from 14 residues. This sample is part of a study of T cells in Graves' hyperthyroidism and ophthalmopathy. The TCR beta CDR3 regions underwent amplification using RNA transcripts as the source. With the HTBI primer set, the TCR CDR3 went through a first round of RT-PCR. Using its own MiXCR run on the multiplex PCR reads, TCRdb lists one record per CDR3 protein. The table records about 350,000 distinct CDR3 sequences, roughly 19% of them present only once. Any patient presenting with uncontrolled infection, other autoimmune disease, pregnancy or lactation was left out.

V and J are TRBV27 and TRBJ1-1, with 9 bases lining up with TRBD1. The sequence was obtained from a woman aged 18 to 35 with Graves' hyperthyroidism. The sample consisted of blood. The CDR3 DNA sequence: TGTGCCAGCAGTCCCGACAGGGGGTGGACTGAAGCTTTCTTT. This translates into CASSPDRGWTEAFF.